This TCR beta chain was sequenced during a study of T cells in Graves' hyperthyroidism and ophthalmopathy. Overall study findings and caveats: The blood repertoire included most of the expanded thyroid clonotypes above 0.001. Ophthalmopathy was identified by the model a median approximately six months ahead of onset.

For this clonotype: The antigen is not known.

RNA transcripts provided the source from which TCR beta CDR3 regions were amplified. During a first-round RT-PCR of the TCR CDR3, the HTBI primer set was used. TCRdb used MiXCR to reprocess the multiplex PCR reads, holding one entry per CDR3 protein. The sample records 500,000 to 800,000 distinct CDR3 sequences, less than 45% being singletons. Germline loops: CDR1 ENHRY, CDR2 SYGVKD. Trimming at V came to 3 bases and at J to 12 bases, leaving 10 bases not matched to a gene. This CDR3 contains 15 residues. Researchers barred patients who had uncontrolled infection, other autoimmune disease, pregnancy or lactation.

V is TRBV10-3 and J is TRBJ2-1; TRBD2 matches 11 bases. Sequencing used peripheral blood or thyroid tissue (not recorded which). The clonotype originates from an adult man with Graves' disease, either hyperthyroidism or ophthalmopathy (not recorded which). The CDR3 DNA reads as TGTGCCATCAGTGACGCTAGCGGGGGGTCCCCTTCGCAGTTCTTC. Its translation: CAISDASGGSPSQFF.